Listed below are T cell receptor beta chains from one sample, sequenced in a study of blood T cell repertoires in COVID-19. Assay used: immunoSEQ multiplex PCR; TCRdb lists only in-frame clones, some missing. Counted here are about 460,000 clones, 88% occurring once; the ten biggest clones make up around 7.9%. Specimen: PBMCs or T cells enriched from blood (not recorded which). The receptors here all came from a woman aged 60-70 years who had recovered from COVID-19. Both conserved end residues are part of each CDR3. A D gene is named only where the DNA matches it firmly. A clone size is listed for some rows: how often the clone was seen (once, few, many), or a class if it is expanded.

TRBV7-6,TRBJ2-2,NA,NA,TGTGCCAGCAGCTTACGGCTAGTCAGCGCGAACACCGGGGAGCTGTTTTTT,CASSLRLVSANTGELFF
TRBV9,TRBJ1-1,NA,NA,TGTGCCAGCAGCGTAAACAGCCTGAACACTGAAGCTTTCTTT,CASSVNSLNTEAFF
TRBV21-1,TRBJ1-5,NA,NA,TGTGCCAGCATTAGATGGACAGGCAATCAGCCCCAGCATTTT,CASIRWTGNQPQHF
TRBV10-3,TRBJ2-3,NA,NA,TGTGCCGCGTCGACAGCTAGCACAGATACGCAGTATTTT,CAASTASTDTQYF
TRBV27,TRBJ1-3,NA,TRBD1,TGTGCCAGCAGTTCCGGGACAGGGCCTGGAAACACCATATATTTT,CASSSGTGPGNTIYF
TRBV10-3,TRBJ1-5,NA,NA,TGTGCCATCAGTGAGTCTTCGGCAGGTGATCAGCCCCAGCATTTT,CAISESSAGDQPQHF
TRBV29-1,TRBJ1-1,few,TRBD1,TGCAGCGCCCTGACAGGGCTTGAAGCTTTCTTT,CSALTGLEAFF
TRBV5-1,TRBJ1-4,NA,NA,TGCGCCAGCAGCTTGGAGGCAGGGCTAACTAATGAAAAACTGTTTTTT,CASSLEAGLTNEKLFF
TRBV5-5,TRBJ1-1,NA,NA,TGTGCCAGCAGCTTGACGGTCGGGACACCGAACACTGAAGCTTTCTTT,CASSLTVGTPNTEAFF
TRBV5-1,TRBJ1-2,NA,TRBD1,TGCGCCAGCAGCTTGGCCGATACAGGGGGCTATGGCTACACCTTC,CASSLADTGGYGYTF
TRBV3-1/TRBV3-2,TRBJ2-1,NA,NA,TGTGCCAGCAGCCAAGACTGGGCGGGCAGAGAGCAGTTCTTC,CASSQDWAGREQFF
TRBV11-2,TRBJ1-5,NA,TRBD1,TGTGCCAGCAGCTTGGGACAGGGGTACAATCAGCCCCAGCATTTT,CASSLGQGYNQPQHF
TRBV2,TRBJ1-2,NA,NA,TGTGCCAGCAGTGAAGGGGAGCGCGGCTACACCTTC,CASSEGERGYTF
TRBV2,TRBJ1-4,NA,NA,TGTGCCAGCAGGGAGTCTTCAGTTGGTAATGAAAAACTGTTTTTT,CASRESSVGNEKLFF
TRBV2,TRBJ1-5,NA,NA,TGTGCCAGCAGTGAAGTTCGGGGTAGCAATCAGCCCCAGCATTTT,CASSEVRGSNQPQHF
TRBV6-5,TRBJ2-7,NA,NA,TGTGCCAGCGGCTCGTTTTACGAGCAGTACTTC,CASGSFYEQYF
TRBV7-2,TRBJ2-2,NA,TRBD2,TGTGCCAGCAGCAAAGTGGGGACTAGCGGTAACCCGAACACCGGGGAGCTGTTTTTT,CASSKVGTSGNPNTGELFF
TRBV5-5,TRBJ2-3,NA,NA,TGTGCCAGCAGCTTGACGGGCAGGGCAAGCACAGATACGCAGTATTTT,CASSLTGRASTDTQYF
TRBV2,TRBJ2-3,NA,NA,TGTGCCAGCAGTCAAGGGGAGGATACGCAGTATTTT,CASSQGEDTQYF
TRBV24-1,TRBJ1-2,NA,TRBD1,TGTGCCACCAGTGACCGGGGACAGCTCTATGGCTACACCTTC,CATSDRGQLYGYTF
TRBV18,TRBJ2-7,NA,NA,TGTGCCAGCTCACCAGGCAGGGACTTCTCCTACGAGCAGTACTTC,CASSPGRDFSYEQYF
TRBV29-1,TRBJ1-2,NA,NA,TGCAGCGTTGGACAGGATCTTAACTATGGCTACACCTTC,CSVGQDLNYGYTF
TRBV7-2,TRBJ1-6,NA,TRBD1,TGTGCCAGCAGCCAGTCTGCCGGACAGGGTTTGCCCCTCCACTTT,CASSQSAGQGLPLHF